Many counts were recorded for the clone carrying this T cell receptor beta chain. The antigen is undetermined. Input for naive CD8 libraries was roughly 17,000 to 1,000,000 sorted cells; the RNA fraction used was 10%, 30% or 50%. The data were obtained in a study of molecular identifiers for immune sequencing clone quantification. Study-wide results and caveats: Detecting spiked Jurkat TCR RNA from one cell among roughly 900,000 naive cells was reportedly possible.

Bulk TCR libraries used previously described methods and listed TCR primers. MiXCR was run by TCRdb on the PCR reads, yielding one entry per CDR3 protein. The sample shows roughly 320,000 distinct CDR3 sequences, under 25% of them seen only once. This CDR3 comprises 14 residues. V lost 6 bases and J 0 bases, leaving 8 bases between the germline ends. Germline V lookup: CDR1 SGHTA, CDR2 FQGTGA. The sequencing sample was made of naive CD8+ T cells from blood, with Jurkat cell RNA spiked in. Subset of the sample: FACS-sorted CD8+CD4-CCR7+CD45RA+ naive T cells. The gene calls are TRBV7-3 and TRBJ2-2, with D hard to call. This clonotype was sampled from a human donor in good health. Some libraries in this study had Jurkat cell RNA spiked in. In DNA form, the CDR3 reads TGTGCCAGCAGACCTGGAACGAACACCGGGGAGCTGTTTTTT. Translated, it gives CASRPGTNTGELFF. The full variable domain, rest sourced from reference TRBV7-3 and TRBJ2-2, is GAGVSQTPSNKVTEKGKYVELRCDPISGHTALYWYRQSLGQGPEFLIYFQGTGAADDSGLPNDRFFAVRPEGSVSTLKIQRTERGDSAVYLCASRPGTNTGELFFGEGSRLTVL.